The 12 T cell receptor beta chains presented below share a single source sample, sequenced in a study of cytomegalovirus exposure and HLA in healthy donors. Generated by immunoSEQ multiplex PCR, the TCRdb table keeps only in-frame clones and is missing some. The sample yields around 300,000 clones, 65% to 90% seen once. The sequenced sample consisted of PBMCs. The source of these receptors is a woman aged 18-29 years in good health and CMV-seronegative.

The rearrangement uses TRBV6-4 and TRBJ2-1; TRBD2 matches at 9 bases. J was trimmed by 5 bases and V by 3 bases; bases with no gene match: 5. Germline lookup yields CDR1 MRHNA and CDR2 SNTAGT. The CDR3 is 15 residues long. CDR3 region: CASSEGLAGHNEQFF. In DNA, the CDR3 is TGTGCCAGCAGTGAAGGGCTAGCGGGGCACAATGAGCAGTTCTTC.

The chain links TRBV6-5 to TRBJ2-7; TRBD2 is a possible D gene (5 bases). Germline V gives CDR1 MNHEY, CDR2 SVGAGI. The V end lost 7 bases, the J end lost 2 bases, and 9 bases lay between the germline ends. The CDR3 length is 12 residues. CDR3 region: CASKGLAYEQYF. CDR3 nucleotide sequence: TGTGCCAGCAAAGGACTGGCCTACGAGCAGTACTTC.

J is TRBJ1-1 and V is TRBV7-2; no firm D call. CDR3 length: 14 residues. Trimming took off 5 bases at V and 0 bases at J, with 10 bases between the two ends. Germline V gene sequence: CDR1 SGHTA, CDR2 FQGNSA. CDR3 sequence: CASSPGQMNTEAFF. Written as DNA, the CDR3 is TGTGCCAGCAGCCCAGGCCAAATGAACACTGAAGCTTTCTTT.

Here the CDR3 reads CASGGLHLTDTQYF. The CDR3 DNA sequence: TGTGCTAGTGGGGGACTACACCTCACAGATACGCAGTATTTT. The rearrangement uses TRBV12-5 and TRBJ2-3; 7 nucleotides agree with TRBD2. The ends lost 6 bases at V and 2 bases at J; junction bases unmatched: 5. The CDR3 totals 14 residues. CDR1 LGHNT and CDR2 FRNRAP come from the germline V gene. Based on the CDR3 plus reference TRBV12-5 and TRBJ2-3, the full variable domain is DARVTQTPRHKVTEMGQEVTMRCQPILGHNTVFWYRQTMMQGLELLAYFRNRAPLDDSGMPKDRFSAEMPDATLATLKIQPSEPRDSAVYFCASGGLHLTDTQYFGPGTRLTVL.

The CDR3 is CASSSQGNEKLFF. As DNA, the CDR3 is TGCGCCAGCAGCTCCCAGGGAAATGAAAAACTGTTTTTT. V usage is TRBV5-1 and J usage is TRBJ1-4; D is perhaps TRBD1 (5 bases). Looked up from germline, CDR1 is SGHRS and CDR2 is YFSETQ. The length of the CDR3 is 13 residues. V shed 3 bases and J shed 5 bases, with 8 bases lying between them.

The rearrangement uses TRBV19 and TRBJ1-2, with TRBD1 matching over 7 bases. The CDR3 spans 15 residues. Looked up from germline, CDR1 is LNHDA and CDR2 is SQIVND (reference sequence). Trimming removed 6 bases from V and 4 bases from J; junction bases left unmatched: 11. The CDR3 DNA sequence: TGTGCCAGTAGCCCCGACAGGGCTATCAGCTATGGCTACACCTTC. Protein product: CASSPDRAISYGYTF.

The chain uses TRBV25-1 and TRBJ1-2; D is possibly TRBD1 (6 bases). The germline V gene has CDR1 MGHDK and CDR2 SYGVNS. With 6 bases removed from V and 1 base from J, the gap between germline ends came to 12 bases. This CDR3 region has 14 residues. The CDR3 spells CASSRDNVNYGYTF. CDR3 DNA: TGTGCCAGCAGCCGGGACAACGTTAACTATGGCTACACCTTC.

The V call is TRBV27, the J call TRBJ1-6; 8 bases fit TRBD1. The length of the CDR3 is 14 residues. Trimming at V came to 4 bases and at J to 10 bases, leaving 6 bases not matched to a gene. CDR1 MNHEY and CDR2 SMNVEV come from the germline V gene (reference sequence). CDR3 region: CASSSGQGYSPLHF. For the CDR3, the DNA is TGTGCCAGCAGTTCCGGACAGGGTTACTCACCCCTCCACTTT.

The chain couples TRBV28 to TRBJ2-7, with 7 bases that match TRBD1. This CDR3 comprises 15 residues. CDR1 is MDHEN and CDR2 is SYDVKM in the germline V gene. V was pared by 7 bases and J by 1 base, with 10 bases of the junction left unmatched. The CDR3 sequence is CASTQGQKLSYEQYF. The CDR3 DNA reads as TGTGCCAGCACCCAGGGACAGAAACTTTCCTACGAGCAGTACTTC.

CDR3 sequence (DNA): TGTGCCAGCAGGGGCCCCGGGGAGCTGTTTTTT. Residues: CASRGPGELFF. The chain combines TRBV5-4 with TRBJ2-2; D is ambiguous. This CDR3 is built from 11 residues. CDR1 SGHNT and CDR2 YYREEE come from the germline V gene (reference sequence). V lost 5 bases, J lost 6 bases, and 5 bases lay in between.

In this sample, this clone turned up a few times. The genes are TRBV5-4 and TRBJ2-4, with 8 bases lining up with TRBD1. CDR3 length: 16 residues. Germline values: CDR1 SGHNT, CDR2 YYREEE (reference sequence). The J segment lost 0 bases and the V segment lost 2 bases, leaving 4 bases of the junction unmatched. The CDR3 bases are TGTGCCAGCAGCTTAGGACAGGGATTAGCCAAAAACATTCAGTACTTC. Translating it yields CASSLGQGLAKNIQYF.

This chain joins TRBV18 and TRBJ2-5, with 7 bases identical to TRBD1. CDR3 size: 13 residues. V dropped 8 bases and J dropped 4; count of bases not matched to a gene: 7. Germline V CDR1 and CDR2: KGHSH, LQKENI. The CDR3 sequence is CASHATGTETQYF. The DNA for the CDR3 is TGTGCCAGCCATGCGACAGGGACAGAGACCCAGTACTTC. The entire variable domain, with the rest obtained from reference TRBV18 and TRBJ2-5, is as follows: NAGVMQNPRHLVRRRGQEARLRCSPMKGHSHVYWYRQLPEEGLKFMVYLQKENIIDESGMPKERFSAEFPKEGPSILRIQQVVRGDSAAYFCASHATGTETQYFGPGTRLLVL.